This TCR beta chain was captured by sequencing in a study of T-cell memory formation after mild COVID-19. Regarding the study as a whole: The CD4+ clones that contracted clustered mainly within CM and EM, and the CD8+ clones concentrated in EMRA. Cross-reactive memory seemingly joined, as some responding clones were found in pre-infection memory. SARS-CoV-2 specificity was not confirmed for second-wave clones peaking on day 37.

Per germline, CDR1 DFQATT and CDR2 SNEGSKA (reference sequence). The germline V and J ends were trimmed by 0 bases and 2 bases, with 11 bases remaining between them. The CDR3 covers 15 residues. Libraries for TCRalpha and TCRbeta carried sample barcodes and unique molecular identifiers via 5'RACE. Via MiXCR, TCRdb re-called the 5' RACE reads, giving one row per CDR3 protein. This table has 65,000 to 90,000 distinct CDR3 sequences, 9.5% to 15% appearing once. This clonotype was picked up many times. No antigen is known for it. Sequenced input: PBMCs or a T cell subset sorted from them (not recorded which). J is TRBJ2-1 and V is TRBV20-1; D may match TRBD1 or TRBD2 (5 bases each). This TCR was recovered from a man between 18 and 35 years old who had mild COVID-19 (a few samples of this study predate the infection). Cell type and time point are not known. CDR3 nucleotides: TGCAGTGCTAGAGATGGACGGGGACCCTACAATGAGCAGTTCTTC. Amino acids: CSARDGRGPYNEQFF.